The entry below describes one TCR beta chain. This sample stems from a study of control samples from healthy donors and cancer patients. Profiled with immunoSEQ multiplex PCR; TCRdb holds only in-frame clones, not every one. The sample holds about 92,000 clones, 82% seen once. From germline, CDR1 is KGHSH and CDR2 LQKENI. J lost 5 bases, V lost 3 bases, and 4 bases had no gene match. This CDR3 spans 14 amino acids. The clonotype originates from a woman aged 55-75 years in good health. The V gene is TRBV18, the J gene TRBJ1-5, with 7 bases identical to TRBD1. Material for sequencing was blood. For the CDR3, the DNA is TGTGCCAGCTCACCGAAAGGGGGCGATCAGCCCCAGCATTTT. Encoded protein: CASSPKGGDQPQHF.